The present entry profiles one T cell receptor beta chain with its context. Its target is not known. Each sample had two DNA replicates, roughly 0.5 ug blood or around 1.5 ug tissue. Assay: immunoSEQ multiplex PCR; the TCRdb copy retains only in-frame clones and omits some. Of roughly 56,000 clones listed, roughly 80% are singletons. This sample was taken from a study of early stage breast cancer tumors. The overall study: Of around 16 invasive breast tumors, more than ten were hormone receptor-positive, HER2-negative.

General study points: Compared with adjacent normal breast tissue, tumors showed roughly 2.4-fold greater T cell density and higher clonality.

CDR1 and CDR2 from the germline V gene are LNHNV and YYDKDF (reference sequence). Trimming removed 0 bases from V and 5 bases from J, with 10 bases in between. This CDR3 comprises 14 residues. Specimen: blood. This clonotype was obtained from a person aged 30-39 years with breast cancer. This chain uses TRBV15 with TRBJ1-1; D is perhaps TRBD1 (5 bases). The CDR3 region has the DNA TGTGCCACCAGCAGAGAAGCAGGGAGGACTGAAGCTTTCTTT. Protein product: CATSREAGRTEAFF.